Listed here is a single T cell receptor (beta chain). No antigen is known for it. This entry belongs to a study of beta chain features in type 1 diabetes. General study results and limits: More deletions and fewer insertions at VDJ junctions were found in patients with type 1 diabetes. In patients and controls equally, PCR might favor templates that are shorter. The naive, central memory and Treg TCRB repertoires looked more alike in patients than they did in healthy donors. Shorter TCRB CDR3s, moderately but significantly so, marked every one of the four CD4+ subsets in Type 1 diabetes patients.

As every portion of the isolated RNA was reverse transcribed, the sequencing read expressed TCRB transcripts. The method was immunoSEQ multiplex PCR; TCRdb's version includes in-frame clones alone and lacks a portion of them. The table shows a few hundred thousand clones, with under 20% occurring only once. Germline V lookup: CDR1 SQVTM, CDR2 ANQGSEA. This CDR3 has 13 amino acids. Trimming took 4 bases from V and 8 from J; bases not matched to a gene: 10. The chain is built from TRBV29-1 and TRBJ1-2; 7 positions agree with TRBD1. The receptor was isolated from a man younger than 45 with type 1 diabetes. The sequencing input was naive CD4+ T cells from blood. CDR3 amino acids: CSVGNQGVEGYTF. In DNA form, the CDR3 reads TGCAGCGTTGGGAACCAGGGGGTTGAAGGCTACACCTTC.